A selection of T cell receptor beta chains follows, all from one sample in a study of cytomegalovirus exposure and HLA in healthy donors. The table came from immunoSEQ multiplex PCR; TCRdb's copy has only in-frame clones and leaves some out. In the table there are roughly 56,000 clones, 90% to 95% of which are singletons. The sequenced sample was PBMCs. The source is a man between 18 and 29 years old in good health and CMV-seronegative. CDR3s include the opening cysteine and the closing phenylalanine or tryptophan. The D gene is left open where the match is weak. For some rows the clone size is stated as once, few or many, or as a class when expanded; others skip it.

size,V,D,J,DNA,CDR3
-,TRBV7-8,-,TRBJ2-7,TGTGCCAGCAGCCTTTGGCCAGGGGACTACGAGCAGTACTTC,CASSLWPGDYEQYF
-,TRBV27,TRBD2,TRBJ2-2,TGTGCCAGCAGCTTACAAGCGGGGTACACCGGGGAGCTGTTTTTT,CASSLQAGYTGELFF
-,TRBV6-4,-,TRBJ2-5,TGTGCCAGCAGTGACGGAGCGTCCCAGTACTTC,CASSDGASQYF
-,TRBV7-3,TRBD1,TRBJ2-5,TGTGCCAGCAGCTTAGAGACAGGGGAGACCCAGTACTTC,CASSLETGETQYF
-,TRBV6-5,TRBD1,TRBJ2-4,TGTGCCAGCAAGACAGGGCGGTTAGACTCTAAGTACTTC,CASKTGRLDSKYF
-,TRBV27,-,TRBJ2-3,TGTGCCAGTAACGGGGCAGATACGCAGTATTTT,CASNGADTQYF
few,TRBV7-8,TRBD1,TRBJ2-7,TGTGCCAGCAGCCTAATGAACAGGGGGCACTCCTACGAGCAGTACTTC,CASSLMNRGHSYEQYF
-,TRBV11-1,-,TRBJ2-2,TGTGCCAGCAGCATCGGACTGGCGAACACCGGGGAGCTGTTTTTT,CASSIGLANTGELFF
-,TRBV9,-,TRBJ2-2,TGTGCCAGCAGCGTAGGGTTTGAGACAGCCGGGGAGCTGTTTTTT,CASSVGFETAGELFF
-,TRBV11-3,TRBD2,TRBJ2-5,TGTGCCAGCAGCTTAGGTCTAGCGGGAGGTTCTATGGAGACCCAGTACTTC,CASSLGLAGGSMETQYF
-,TRBV4-3,TRBD2,TRBJ2-1,TGCGCCAGCAGCCAAGAGTCGCGAGCGGGGGGTTACAATGAGCAGTTCTTC,CASSQESRAGGYNEQFF
-,TRBV11-2,TRBD2,TRBJ2-5,TGTGCCAGCAGCTCCCGACTAGCGGGAGAGACCCAGTACTTC,CASSSRLAGETQYF
-,TRBV7-2,-,TRBJ2-3,TGTGCCAGCAGCCCGGGACATAGCACAGATACGCAGTATTTT,CASSPGHSTDTQYF
-,TRBV7-9,TRBD2,TRBJ2-6,TGTGCCAGCAGCTCCGGGACTAGCGGGACCGCTGGGGCCAACGTCCTGACTTTC,CASSSGTSGTAGANVLTF
once,TRBV7-6,TRBD1,TRBJ2-1,TGTGCCAGCAGCTTATTGGGTCCGAAGGGGACAGCCTTCTACAATGAGCAGTTCTTC,CASSLLGPKGTAFYNEQFF
-,TRBV4-1,TRBD1,TRBJ2-1,TGCGCCAGCAGCCAACCACAGGGGGGCCCCATGAATGAGCAGTTCTTC,CASSQPQGGPMNEQFF
-,TRBV19,TRBD1,TRBJ2-7,TGTGCCAGTAGTAATAGACAGGGGGCGTCCGAGCAGTACTTC,CASSNRQGASEQYF
-,TRBV6-4,TRBD2,TRBJ2-1,TGTGCCAGCAGCCCCAGCGGGGCGTCTGGCAATGAGCAGTTCTTC,CASSPSGASGNEQFF
-,TRBV19,TRBD2,TRBJ2-1,TGTGCCAGTAGTGAGTTAGCGGGAGGTAGCAATGAGCAGTTCTTC,CASSELAGGSNEQFF
-,TRBV7-9,TRBD2,TRBJ2-1,TGTGCCAGCAGCTCGGGACTAGCGGGATACAATGAGCAGTTCTTC,CASSSGLAGYNEQFF
-,TRBV28,TRBD2,TRBJ2-1,TGTGCGGTCACTAGCGGGAGTAATGAGCAGTTCTTC,CAVTSGSNEQFF
-,TRBV5-4,-,TRBJ2-7,TGTGCCAGCAGCCCCCCGGGGTCGCTGGGTTTGGAGCAGTACTTC,CASSPPGSLGLEQYF
-,TRBV4-3,-,TRBJ1-1,TGCGCCAGCAGCCAAGTTTGGGAAGGAAGCAGGGTGGAAACTGAAGCTTTCTTT,CASSQVWEGSRVETEAFF
-,TRBV19,-,TRBJ1-2,TGTGCCAGTACTCCCGGGGAGTTCCACTATGGCTACACCTTC,CASTPGEFHYGYTF
-,TRBV4-3,-,TRBJ2-5,TGCGCCAGACCTGTGACTCTCAGACAAGAGACCCAGTACTTC,CARPVTLRQETQYF
-,TRBV2,-,TRBJ2-7,TGTGCCAGCGCGCCCCGAGACGAGCAGTACTTC,CASAPRDEQYF
-,TRBV28,-,TRBJ1-2,TGTGCCAGCAGTTTATATCGACAACCAGCTAACTATGGCTACACCTTC,CASSLYRQPANYGYTF
-,TRBV7-2,-,TRBJ1-1,TGTGCCAGCAGACCCGTGGGCCCAGTCGAAGCTTTCTTT,CASRPVGPVEAFF
-,TRBV7-9,-,TRBJ2-3,TGTGCCAGCAGCCGGGGGACAGCTGGGCGCACAGATACGCAGTATTTT,CASSRGTAGRTDTQYF
-,TRBV14,TRBD1,TRBJ1-1,TGTGCCAGCAGCCAAGTAAGGACAGGGGGCATCTGGACTGAAGCTTTCTTT,CASSQVRTGGIWTEAFF
once,TRBV19,-,TRBJ2-7,TGTGCCAGTAGTACCCGACAGGCCTACTTC,CASSTRQAYF
-,TRBV4-1,TRBD2,TRBJ2-1,TGCGCCAGCAGCCAAGAAGTAGCGGGAGGCTACAATGAGCAGTTCTTC,CASSQEVAGGYNEQFF
once,TRBV10-2,-,TRBJ2-1,TGCGCCAGCTACGCGGGATTTGAGCAGTTCTTC,CASYAGFEQFF
-,TRBV11-2,TRBD2,TRBJ2-2,TGTGCCAGCAGCTTAGCGGCGGGAGGGGCTGGGGAGCTGTTTTTT,CASSLAAGGAGELFF
-,TRBV6-6,-,TRBJ1-1,TGTGCCAGCAGTTACTCAGCGGGGGGGAACACTGAAGCTTTCTTT,CASSYSAGGNTEAFF
-,TRBV28,TRBD1,TRBJ2-7,TGTGCCAGCAGTTCGGGACAGCTTTACGAGCAGTACTTC,CASSSGQLYEQYF
-,TRBV5-4,-,TRBJ2-7,TGTGCCAGCAGCTACCTCGGAGGGCCGATCTACGAGCAGTACTTC,CASSYLGGPIYEQYF
-,TRBV28,TRBD1,TRBJ2-1,TGTGCCAGCAGCTACGGGACAGGGGATGAGCAGTTCTTC,CASSYGTGDEQFF
-,TRBV2,-,TRBJ1-2,TGTGCCAGCAGTGTAAATCAGGGGATAGGAGGCTACACCTTC,CASSVNQGIGGYTF
-,TRBV19,-,TRBJ1-4,TGTGCCAGTAGGCGAGGGGGAACGATGATCAATGAAAAACTGTTTTTT,CASRRGGTMINEKLFF
-,TRBV9,-,TRBJ2-1,TGTGCCAGCAGCGTAGCACAGGAATATGAGCAGTTCTTC,CASSVAQEYEQFF
once,TRBV6-5,-,TRBJ1-1,TGTGCCAGCAGTTACTCGAGCCCGCCTGAAGCTTTCTTT,CASSYSSPPEAFF
-,TRBV5-5,TRBD2,TRBJ2-7,TGTGCCAGCAGCTTTTTTTCCAGCGGGAGTCCCGAGCAGTACTTC,CASSFFSSGSPEQYF
-,TRBV11-3,TRBD2,TRBJ2-1,TGTGCCAGCAGCCCTGGACTAGCGGCCTCCAATGAGCAGTTCTTC,CASSPGLAASNEQFF
-,TRBV19,-,TRBJ1-5,TGTGCCAGTAGAACACGCTCCTGGGAGATCAATCAGCCCCAGCATTTT,CASRTRSWEINQPQHF
-,TRBV4-1,-,TRBJ2-7,TGCGCCAGCAGCCAAGTCCCCGCGTATTCCTACGAGCAGTACTTC,CASSQVPAYSYEQYF
-,TRBV4-1,TRBD1,TRBJ2-3,TGCGCCAGCAGCCCGGGACAGGCGGGCACAGATACGCAGTATTTT,CASSPGQAGTDTQYF
few,TRBV9,TRBD1,TRBJ1-3,TGTGCCAGCAGCCCCGGGACAGGGGATGGAAACACCATATATTTT,CASSPGTGDGNTIYF
-,TRBV27,TRBD1,TRBJ2-7,TGTGCCAGCAGTCAGGACAGGGCGTACGAGCAGTACTTC,CASSQDRAYEQYF
-,TRBV18,TRBD1,TRBJ2-7,TGTGCCAGCTCACAGGGACAGGGGGTCTCCGAGCAGTACTTC,CASSQGQGVSEQYF
-,TRBV9,TRBD2,TRBJ2-1,TGTGCCAGCAGCGTAGGGCTAGCGGGAGACAATGAGCAGTTCTTC,CASSVGLAGDNEQFF
-,TRBV6-5,-,TRBJ2-7,TGTGCCAGCAGTTACTCCCCCGACAGCCCCTACGAGCAGTACTTC,CASSYSPDSPYEQYF
-,TRBV20-1,TRBD2,TRBJ2-1,TGCAGTGTCTCTGACGGGAGGAAACAGTTCTTC,CSVSDGRKQFF